These T cell receptor beta chains were read from a single sample in a study of beta chain features in type 1 diabetes. Only in-frame clones appear in the TCRdb table, and some are missing; sequencing was by immunoSEQ multiplex PCR. Of about 450,000 clones listed, roughly 11% are singletons. The sequenced material came from naive CD4+ T cells from blood. The receptors come from a woman aged 18-29 years in good health. CDR3s include the opening cysteine and the closing phenylalanine or tryptophan.

>TRBJ2-1|TRBV7-8
CASSQNRAPSGSNEQFF
>TRBJ2-5|TRBV5-1
CASSFLFGSGETQYF
>TRBJ2-1|TRBV30
CAWSPVNEQFF
>TRBJ2-1|TRBV7-2
CASARQGRAFNEQFF
>TRBJ1-2|TRBV29-1
CSVGANPLFSNYGYTF
>TRBJ1-6|TRBV5-1
CASSLEATANSPLHF
>TRBJ2-1|TRBV5-4
CASPGSSYNEQFF
>TRBJ2-1|TRBV11-3
CASSFSGDYNEQFF
>TRBJ2-7|TRBV10-3
CATTGNSYEQYF
>TRBJ2-3|TRBV18
CASSPDRTSSTDTQYF
>TRBJ2-1|TRBV29-1
CSVPPRGGNEQFF
>TRBJ2-1|TRBV7-2
CASSWIGLAGYNEQFF
>TRBJ2-3|TRBV30
CAWSPLAAGDTQYF
>TRBJ1-6|TRBV6-6
CASTSTRGISPLHF
>TRBJ2-1|TRBV5-1
CASSLGLAGDNEQFF
>TRBJ2-7|TRBV14
CASSQYLYEQYF
>TRBJ2-1|TRBV2
CASSWMKGYNEQFF
>TRBJ2-7|TRBV6-5
CASSYSLDRTYEQYF
>TRBJ2-1|TRBV9
CASSVGVIASYNEQFF
>TRBJ1-5|TRBV25-1
CASGVNQPQHF
>TRBJ1-6|TRBV9
CASSVAGSSYNSPLHF
>TRBJ2-1|TRBV4-3
CASSQDLGLAGGSNEQFF
>TRBJ2-1|TRBV9
CASSLGLARAPAGDNEQFF
>TRBJ2-7|TRBV7-8
CASSFRGGWGYEQYF
>TRBJ2-3|TRBV9
CASSSPAGRRTDTQYF
>TRBJ1-4|TRBV6-5
CASSPTGAREKLFF
>TRBJ1-2|TRBV29-1
CSVRWPAGNGYTF
>TRBJ2-3|TRBV19
CASSIRSDTQYF
>TRBJ1-5|TRBV9
CASSVGTGGSNQPQHF
>TRBJ2-4|TRBV19
CASSKGVFYDAKNIQYF
>TRBJ1-2|TRBV9
CASSLLPGPLEGYTF
>TRBJ1-1|TRBV7-9
CASSSYYREAFF
>TRBJ2-1|TRBV6-5
CASRRDRGNEQFF
>TRBJ2-1|TRBV7-6
CASSPRTSLYNEQFF
>TRBJ1-1|TRBV29-1
CSVGFGGATEAFF
>TRBJ2-2|TRBV7-3
CASSSTGTGTGELFF
>TRBJ1-1|TRBV27
CASSPNRYTEAFF
>TRBJ1-1|TRBV7-9
CASSSLKGLNTEAFF
>TRBJ2-1|TRBV5-1
CASSLAVTGAYNEQFF
>TRBJ1-2|TRBV18
CASSSGQEYGYTF
>TRBJ2-1|TRBV6-1
CASTGQGGLYNEQFF
>TRBJ1-5|TRBV7-9
CASSPRDSNQPQHF
>TRBJ1-1|TRBV6-5
CASSHPTGVNTEAFF
>TRBJ1-5|TRBV7-2
CASSLEGGQPQHF
>TRBJ1-2|TRBV7-9
CASSLGTISNYGYTF
>TRBJ1-1|TRBV28
CASSLPLGTGKTEAFF